This T cell receptor (beta chain) originates from a study of sequential checkpoint blockade in melanoma. Study at large: Both treatment sequences were followed by maintenance nivolumab.

V lost 6 bases, J lost 7 bases, and 8 bases stayed unmatched. Per the germline V gene, CDR1 is MNHNY and CDR2 is SVGAGI (reference sequence). This CDR3 comprises 14 residues. Documented treatment: randomized to nivolumab then ipilimumab (arm A) or the reverse (arm B). No patient had prior DNA-damaging chemotherapy. Generated by immunoSEQ multiplex PCR, the TCRdb table keeps only in-frame clones and is missing some. The sample lists 15,000 to 20,000 clones, 70% to 75% occurring once. This clone occurred a few times. The V gene is TRBV6-6, the J gene TRBJ2-7, with 11 bases fitting TRBD1. This sample comprised CD8+ T cells sorted from blood (inferred from file names), obtained from a patient given nivolumab and ipilimumab in sequence. The TCR sequence derives from a human donor with melanoma. CDR3 coding DNA: TGTGCCAGCAGCTTGCCGGGACAGGGGGGTGAGCAGTACTTC. Translating gives CASSLPGQGGEQYF.